The 13 T cell receptor beta chains below come from one sample, sequenced in a study of blood T cell repertoires in COVID-19. Generated by immunoSEQ multiplex PCR, the TCRdb table keeps only in-frame clones and is missing some. The repertoire has some 21,000 clones, approximately 84% of them found once; the top ten carry approximately 3.8%. The sequenced sample was peripheral blood. These receptors all stem from a middle-aged man with active COVID-19.

The chain carries TRBV10-2 and TRBJ1-6; 8 nucleotides agree with TRBD1. The CDR3 length is 13 residues. Germline V CDR1 and CDR2: WSHSY, SAAADI. J lost 7 bases, V lost 8 bases, and 4 bases had no gene match. CDR3 sequence: CASARGRNSPLHF. In nucleotides, the CDR3 is TGCGCCAGCGCCAGGGGGCGGAATTCACCCCTCCACTTT.

This sequence joins TRBV5-4 and TRBJ2-5; D possibly corresponds to TRBD2 (6 bases). The CDR3 has 14 amino acids. Germline CDR1 reads SGHNT; CDR2 reads YYREEE (reference sequence). The V end was cut by 4 bases, the J end by 2 bases, with 12 bases between. CDR3 in amino acids: CASSRGTSQETQYF. In nucleotides, the CDR3 is TGTGCCAGCAGCCGAGGGACTTCACAAGAGACCCAGTACTTC.

V usage is TRBV6-2 or TRBV6-3 and J usage is TRBJ2-1; a weak D match, TRBD1 (6 bases). The CDR3 loop spans 15 amino acids. Trimming pared 6 bases from V and 7 bases from J, leaving 19 bases between. CDR1 is MNHEY and CDR2 is SVGEGT in the germline V gene. This CDR3 reads CASSPVTGIRNEQFF. In DNA form, the CDR3 reads TGTGCCAGCAGCCCGGTTACAGGGATAAGGAATGAGCAGTTCTTC.

This rearrangement joins TRBV5-1 to TRBJ2-3, with a possible D match to TRBD1 (6 bases). Germline-derived CDR1 and CDR2 are SGHRS and YFSETQ. This CDR3 has 13 amino acids. Trimming took off 4 bases at V and 5 bases at J, with 11 bases between the two ends. CDR3 in DNA: TGCGCCAGCAGCACGACAGGAGGAGATACGCAGTATTTT. Its translation: CASSTTGGDTQYF.

The chain employs TRBV6-4 and TRBJ2-3, with D perhaps TRBD1 (6 bases). Trimming shortened V by 4 bases and J by 0 bases, and 17 bases separated the two germline ends. CDR1 and CDR2 (germline): MRHNA, SNTAGT. The CDR3 is 17 residues long. DNA of the CDR3: TGTGCCAGCAGTGCCACACCTACAGGGATTAGCACAGATACGCAGTATTTT. Encoded protein: CASSATPTGISTDTQYF.

The J gene is TRBJ2-4, the V gene TRBV27; D is possibly TRBD2 (6 bases). This CDR3 spans 16 amino acids. Germline V gene data show CDR1 as MNHEY and CDR2 as SMNVEV (reference sequence). V was pared by 6 bases and J by 2 bases, with 17 bases between. This CDR3 is CASSRRVLTTKNIQYF. The CDR3 DNA is TGTGCCAGCAGCCGGAGGGTCTTGACAACCAAAAACATTCAGTACTTC.

The genes are TRBV5-6 and TRBJ1-2; unclear D gene. CDR3 length: 13 residues. Germline CDR1 is SGHDT and CDR2 is YYEEEE. V dropped 2 bases and J dropped 0 bases, with 5 bases sitting between them. The CDR3 protein is CASSFFSNYGYTF. As DNA, the CDR3 is TGTGCCAGCAGCTTCTTTTCTAACTATGGCTACACCTTC.

The rearrangement links TRBV27 to TRBJ1-2; the D is unclear. Trimming took 5 bases from V and 3 from J, leaving 16 bases between them. This CDR3 is 15 amino acids long. CDR1 is MNHEY, CDR2 SMNVEV, per germline (reference sequence). The chain's CDR3 is CASSLTPRVDYGYTF. The CDR3 DNA is TGTGCCAGCAGTCTAACCCCACGGGTGGACTATGGCTACACCTTC.

The rearrangement links TRBV11-2 to TRBJ2-1, with 7 bases identical to TRBD1. V lost 5 bases to trimming and J lost 0 bases; unmatched junction nucleotides: 10. The CDR3 has 17 residues. Germline loops: CDR1 SGHAT, CDR2 FQNNGV. The CDR3 sequence: CASSGTDPLSSYNEQFF. As DNA, the CDR3 is TGTGCCAGCAGCGGGACAGACCCTCTAAGCTCCTACAATGAGCAGTTCTTC. The complete variable domain, with remaining parts taken from reference TRBV11-2 and TRBJ2-1, reads EAGVAQSPRYKIIEKRQSVAFWCNPISGHATLYWYQQILGQGPKLLIQFQNNGVVDDSQLPKDRFSAERLKGVDSTLKIQPAKLEDSAVYLCASSGTDPLSSYNEQFFGPGTRLTVL.

This clone was detected only once. The V call is TRBV5-6, the J call TRBJ2-2, with 12 bases aligning to TRBD2. Germline assignment: CDR1 SGHDT and CDR2 YYEEEE. This CDR3 is 15 amino acids long. Trimming cost V 4 bases and J 5 bases; bases outside gene matches: 3. CDR3 amino acids: CASSIGLAGTGELFF. CDR3 nucleotides: TGTGCCAGCAGCATCGGACTAGCGGGGACCGGGGAGCTGTTTTTT. Based on the CDR3 plus reference TRBV5-6 and TRBJ2-2, the full variable domain is DAGVTQSPTHLIKTRGQQVTLRCSPKSGHDTVSWYQQALGQGPQFIFQYYEEEERQRGNFPDRFSGHQFPNYSSELNVNALLLGDSALYLCASSIGLAGTGELFFGEGSRLTVL.

The rearrangement links TRBV2 to TRBJ2-2, with D possibly matching TRBD2 (5 bases). The CDR3 runs to 14 residues. The ends were cut back, 8 bases at V and 4 bases at J, with 14 bases in the middle. The germline gives CDR1 SNHLY, CDR2 FYNNEI. CDR3 coding DNA: TGTGCCAGCCCGAGCGGAGAAGTCACCGGGGAGCTGTTTTTT. This encodes CASPSGEVTGELFF. Based on the CDR3 plus reference TRBV2 and TRBJ2-2, the full variable domain is EPEVTQTPSHQVTQMGQEVILRCVPISNHLYFYWYRQILGQKVEFLVSFYNNEISEKSEIFDDQFSVERPDGSNFTLKIRSTKLEDSAMYFCASPSGEVTGELFFGEGSRLTVL.

The CDR3 protein is CASSFEGGYEQYF. The CDR3 DNA is TGTGCCAGCAGCTTCGAGGGTGGGTACGAGCAGTACTTC. V gene TRBV11-3 combines with J gene TRBJ2-7, with D perhaps TRBD2 (5 bases). The ends were cut back, 3 bases at V and 4 bases at J, with 10 bases in the middle. Per the germline V gene, CDR1 is SGHNT and CDR2 is YENEEA. The CDR3 is made up of 13 amino acids.

The V and J genes are TRBV30 and TRBJ1-1; TRBD1 aligns across 7 bases. Germline CDR1 GTSNPN, CDR2 SVGIG (reference sequence). Trimming removed 3 bases from V and 2 bases from J; junction bases left unmatched: 6. This CDR3 has 14 amino acids. The CDR3 here is CAWRGTGVNTEAFF. CDR3 bases: TGTGCCTGGAGGGGAACAGGGGTAAACACTGAAGCTTTCTTT.